A selection of T cell receptor beta chains follows, all from one sample in a study of T cell changes during pregnancy in multiple sclerosis. Assay used: immunoSEQ multiplex PCR; TCRdb lists only in-frame clones, some missing. Found here are around 38,000 clones, more than 85% of them singletons; the top ten hold 0.43%. Here the sequenced sample was CD4+ T cells from peripheral blood mononuclear cells, taken in the third trimester of pregnancy. These receptor sequences come from a female donor in good health, enrolled as a control in a pregnancy study. The CDR3 runs from the conserved cysteine through the conserved F or W. A D gene is named only where the DNA matches it firmly. Clone size is shown for a subset of rows, as once, few, many or a class of expanded clone.

>TRBD1|TRBJ1-5|TRBV7-2|NA|17
CASSLRDSGDSNQPQHF
TGTGCCAGCAGCTTACGGGACAGTGGCGATAGCAATCAGCCCCAGCATTTT
>NA|TRBJ1-2|TRBV2|once|12
CASSETELGYTF
TGTGCCAGCAGTGAAACAGAGCTTGGCTACACCTTC
>TRBD2|TRBJ2-5|TRBV7-3|NA|16
CASSLRSSGGRETQYF
TGTGCCAGCAGCCTTAGATCTAGCGGGGGGCGGGAGACCCAGTACTTC
>NA|TRBJ2-3|TRBV2|NA|14
CASSDLTSTDTQYF
TGTGCCAGCAGTGATCTGACTAGCACAGATACGCAGTATTTT
>NA|TRBJ1-1|TRBV9|NA|12
CASSEGGTEAFF
TGTGCCAGCAGCGAGGGGGGGACTGAAGCTTTCTTT
>TRBD1|TRBJ1-2|TRBV6-1|NA|14
CASSSGGSPYGYTF
TGTGCCAGCAGCTCAGGGGGCTCTCCCTATGGCTACACCTTC
>NA|TRBJ1-1|TRBV28|NA|15
CASSLSRGRGTEAFF
TGTGCCAGCAGTTTATCCCGGGGTCGGGGCACTGAAGCTTTCTTT
>NA|TRBJ2-7|TRBV5-6|once|18
CASSWAAGVFGPSYEQYF
TGTGCCAGCAGCTGGGCGGCAGGGGTATTCGGGCCGTCCTACGAGCAGTACTTC
>TRBD2|TRBJ2-5|TRBV4-2|NA|17
CASSRRTSGGPGETQYF
TGTGCCAGCAGCCGGCGGACTAGCGGGGGGCCAGGGGAGACCCAGTACTTC
>NA|TRBJ2-1|TRBV11-1|NA|16
CASSRGGESLYNEQFF
TGTGCCAGCAGCCGCGGAGGGGAGAGCTTATACAATGAGCAGTTCTTC
>NA|TRBJ2-3|TRBV4-3|NA|15
CASSLREGSTDTQYF
TGCGCCAGCAGCCTTCGCGAGGGATCCACAGATACGCAGTATTTT
>NA|TRBJ2-3|TRBV9|NA|15
CASSGLARSTDTQYF
TGTGCCAGCAGCGGGCTAGCGAGGTCCACAGATACGCAGTATTTT
>TRBD1|TRBJ2-3|TRBV4-2|NA|17
CASSRNTRGRAADTQYF
TGTGCCAGCAGCCGCAACACCAGGGGGCGCGCCGCAGATACGCAGTATTTT
>TRBD2|TRBJ2-1|TRBV7-3|NA|15
CASSLTGLALNEQFF
TGTGCCAGCAGCTTAACGGGACTAGCGCTCAATGAGCAGTTCTTC
>NA|TRBJ2-7|TRBV20-1|NA|11
CSATTVYEQYF
TGCAGTGCTACTACAGTATACGAGCAGTACTTC
>NA|TRBJ1-6|TRBV28|NA|14
CASSPPVGNSPLHF
TGTGCCAGCAGTCCCCCCGTCGGGAATTCACCCCTCCACTTT
>TRBD1|TRBJ1-1|TRBV29-1|few|14
CSVRPGQKFAEAFF
TGCAGCGTTAGGCCGGGACAGAAATTCGCTGAAGCTTTCTTT
>TRBD1|TRBJ1-1|TRBV9|NA|16
CASSVSGTGGRTEAFF
TGTGCCAGCAGCGTTTCCGGGACAGGGGGCCGCACTGAAGCTTTCTTT
>NA|TRBJ1-1|TRBV5-1|NA|14
CASSLGSSNTEAFF
TGCGCCAGCAGCTTGGGTTCCTCGAACACTGAAGCTTTCTTT
>NA|TRBJ1-2|TRBV6-6|NA|11
CASSPGYGYTF
TGTGCCAGCAGTCCAGGGTATGGCTACACCTTC
>TRBD2|TRBJ2-3|TRBV9|NA|16
CASSVVSGGATDTQYF
TGTGCCAGCAGCGTAGTTAGCGGGGGGGCCACAGATACGCAGTATTTT
>NA|TRBJ1-3|TRBV7-2|NA|14
CASSSRSGGNTIYF
TGTGCCAGCAGCTCCCGGTCGGGTGGAAACACCATATATTTT
>NA|TRBJ1-1|TRBV18|NA|16
CASSPSPKSGGTEAFF
TGTGCCAGCTCACCAAGTCCAAAGTCGGGGGGCACTGAAGCTTTCTTT
>NA|TRBJ1-5|TRBV30|NA|13
CAWSLGRDQPQHF
TGTGCCTGGAGCTTGGGGAGGGATCAGCCCCAGCATTTT
>TRBD2|TRBJ2-1|TRBV4-3|NA|15
CASSLGLAAYNEQFF
TGCGCCAGCAGCCTGGGACTAGCGGCCTACAATGAGCAGTTCTTC
>NA|TRBJ2-1|TRBV7-9|NA|15
CASSIRRAGVGEQFF
TGTGCCAGCAGCATCCGGAGGGCCGGTGTAGGGGAGCAGTTCTTC
>TRBD2|TRBJ2-2|TRBV5-4|NA|17
CASSSLGGGALAGELFF
TGTGCCAGCAGCTCCTTAGGCGGGGGGGCCTTGGCCGGGGAGCTGTTTTTT
>TRBD1|TRBJ1-2|TRBV28|NA|17
CASSFIYPGQGDYGYTF
TGTGCCAGCAGTTTCATATATCCGGGACAGGGGGACTATGGCTACACCTTC
>NA|TRBJ2-7|TRBV7-9|NA|11
CASSRVAEQYF
TGTGCCAGCAGCCGGGTGGCCGAGCAGTACTTC
>TRBD1|TRBJ1-2|TRBV4-2|NA|17
CASSPTSTGARDYGYTF
TGTGCCAGCAGTCCGACGTCCACAGGGGCCCGAGACTATGGCTACACCTTC
>NA|TRBJ2-7|TRBV7-9|NA|12
CASSSSAYEQYF
TGTGCCAGCAGCTCTTCAGCCTACGAGCAGTACTTC
>NA|TRBJ1-2|TRBV15|NA|12
CATSEGTYGYTF
TGTGCCACCAGCGAGGGAACCTATGGCTACACCTTC
>NA|TRBJ2-7|TRBV25-1|NA|14
CASKPGHPSYEQYF
TGTGCCAGCAAGCCGGGACACCCTTCCTACGAGCAGTACTTC
>TRBD1|TRBJ1-1|TRBV7-9|NA|14
CASGGGQGALEAFF
TGTGCCAGCGGTGGGGGACAGGGGGCTCTTGAAGCTTTCTTT
>TRBD1|TRBJ2-3|TRBV19|NA|15
CASSIATGVVDTQYF
TGTGCCAGTAGTATCGCGACAGGGGTGGTAGATACGCAGTATTTT
>NA|TRBJ1-2|TRBV19|NA|15
CASSIPGAANYGYTF
TGTGCCAGTAGTATCCCAGGGGCCGCTAACTATGGCTACACCTTC
>NA|TRBJ1-1|TRBV7-2|NA|11
CASSFSIEAFF
TGTGCCAGCAGCTTCAGTATAGAAGCTTTCTTT
>TRBD1|TRBJ2-7|TRBV6-5|NA|14
CASSRGTGGNEQYF
TGTGCCAGCAGTCGCGGGACAGGGGGCAACGAGCAGTACTTC
>NA|TRBJ1-2|TRBV7-2|NA|13
CASSLGQNYGYTF
TGTGCCAGCAGCTTAGGGCAGAACTATGGCTACACCTTC
>TRBD1|TRBJ1-1|TRBV5-1|NA|15
CASSLDGTGNTEAFF
TGCGCCAGCAGCTTGGACGGGACAGGGAACACTGAAGCTTTCTTT
>NA|TRBJ1-4|TRBV30|NA|15
CAWADGGVTNEKLFF
TGTGCCTGGGCCGACGGGGGGGTAACTAATGAAAAACTGTTTTTT
>TRBD1|TRBJ1-1|TRBV18|NA|14
CASSLQGGNTEAFF
TGTGCCAGCTCACTACAGGGGGGGAACACTGAAGCTTTCTTT
>TRBD1|TRBJ1-2|TRBV6-6|NA|13
CASNGQGATGYTF
TGTGCCAGCAACGGGCAGGGGGCCACTGGCTACACCTTC
>NA|TRBJ2-5|TRBV19|NA|12
CASSPPRGTQYF
TGTGCCAGTAGCCCCCCGCGGGGGACCCAGTACTTC
>NA|TRBJ2-4|TRBV5-1|NA|13
CASSNGGLDIQYF
TGCGCCAGCAGCAACGGGGGTTTGGACATTCAGTACTTC
>TRBD1|TRBJ2-1|TRBV4-3|NA|17
CASSQAPTGASYNEQFF
TGCGCCAGCAGCCAAGCCCCTACAGGGGCAAGCTACAATGAGCAGTTCTTC
>NA|TRBJ1-1|TRBV29-1|NA|12
CSVEKQGPEAFF
TGCAGCGTTGAAAAACAGGGCCCTGAAGCTTTCTTT
>TRBD2|TRBJ2-5|TRBV2|NA|18
CASSDRSVAGILQETQYF
TGTGCCAGCAGTGACCGCTCCGTAGCGGGGATATTACAAGAGACCCAGTACTTC